Below are 26 T cell receptor beta chains sequenced from a single sample in a study of shared clonotypes between healthy human individuals. Data came from immunoSEQ multiplex PCR; TCRdb stores just in-frame clones and leaves some out. The sample has fewer than 400,000 clones, 74% seen once. Sequencing was performed on memory CD4+ T cells sorted from blood. The subset was: CD45RA-negative fraction. The source is a man aged 25-40 years in good health.

The V and J genes are TRBV4-2 and TRBJ2-2, with 7 bases matching TRBD2. The CDR3 sequence is 16 residues long. Losses at the gene ends were 3 bases for V and 6 bases for J; bases not matched to a gene: 10. CDR1 LGHNA and CDR2 YNFKEQ come from the germline V gene. The CDR3 DNA reads TGTGCCAGCAGCCAGCGAGGCGCGGGAGAACCCGGGGAGCTGTTTTTT. As protein: CASSQRGAGEPGELFF.

The chain uses TRBV9 and TRBJ2-1; 9 bases map to TRBD2. Per germline, CDR1 SGDLS and CDR2 YYNGEE. The CDR3 consists of 15 residues. V trimming: 1 base; J trimming: 7 bases; junction bases outside the gene matches: 6. The CDR3 DNA reads as TGTGCCAGCAGCGTATTTAGCGGGGGAGGGAATGAGCAGTTCTTC. Translating it yields CASSVFSGGGNEQFF.

V gene TRBV5-6 combines with J gene TRBJ1-4; 9 bases are a match to TRBD1. The CDR3 runs 15 residues. Germline V gene lookup returns CDR1 SGHDT and CDR2 YYEEEE. V was clipped by 0 bases and J by 8 bases; unmatched bases: 5. For the CDR3, the DNA is TGTGCCAGCAGCTTGGAACGGGACAGGGAAGAAAAACTGTTTTTT. It yields the protein CASSLERDREEKLFF.

This clone came up a few times. Other nucleotide sequences from this sample produce the same CDR3. The chain carries TRBV19 and TRBJ2-3; D remains unclear. V shed 5 bases and J shed 0 bases, with 9 bases lying between them. This CDR3 is built from 14 residues. Germline CDR1 reads LNHDA; CDR2 reads SQIVND (reference sequence). CDR3 nucleotides: TGTGCCAGTAGTCCGTCAGTTAGCACAGATACGCAGTATTTT. This encodes CASSPSVSTDTQYF. The full variable domain, in which reference TRBV19 and TRBJ2-3 provide the parts outside the CDR3, is DGGITQSPKYLFRKEGQNVTLSCEQNLNHDAMYWYRQDPGQGLRLIYYSQIVNDFQKGDIAEGYSVSREKKESFPLTVTSAQKNPTAFYLCASSPSVSTDTQYFGPGTRLTVL.

The chain is built from TRBV6-1 and TRBJ1-4; D not certain. CDR1 MNHNS and CDR2 SASEGT come from the germline V gene. CDR3 size: 16 residues. Deletions cut 0 bases from V and 3 bases from J, with 11 bases between. This CDR3 is CASSEARGTSNEKLFF. The CDR3 bases are TGTGCCAGCAGTGAAGCACGGGGAACTTCTAATGAAAAACTGTTTTTT.

This rearrangement joins TRBV13 to TRBJ2-1, with 7 bases aligning to TRBD2. Looked up from germline, CDR1 is PRHDT and CDR2 is FYEKMQ (reference sequence). Germline trimming cut 1 base from V and 0 bases from J; bases unmatched to any gene: 6. The CDR3 covers 17 residues. Written as DNA, the CDR3 is TGTGCCAGCAGCTTAGCTCTAGCGGCCAGCTCCTACAATGAGCAGTTCTTC. Amino acids: CASSLALAASSYNEQFF.

The chain employs TRBV2 and TRBJ2-6, with 7 bases identical to TRBD1. Germline assignment: CDR1 SNHLY and CDR2 FYNNEI. The V segment lost 6 bases and the J segment 2 bases; nucleotides outside the gene matches: 1. This CDR3 region has 14 residues. CDR3 in amino acids: CASSGQAGANVLTF. In DNA form, the CDR3 reads TGTGCCAGCAGCGGACAGGCTGGGGCCAACGTCCTGACTTTC.

This sequence joins TRBV6-6 and TRBJ2-5; D is perhaps TRBD1 (6 bases). The germline V and J ends were trimmed by 4 bases and 0 bases, with 12 bases remaining between them. The germline gives CDR1 MNHNY, CDR2 SVGAGI (reference sequence). The CDR3 spans 15 residues. CDR3 residues: CASSSQGINQETQYF. CDR3 bases: TGTGCCAGCAGTTCACAGGGTATCAACCAAGAGACCCAGTACTTC.

The chain joins TRBV2 to TRBJ2-7, with 13 bases aligning to TRBD2. The V and J ends lost 8 bases and 12 bases, in that order; junction bases with no gene match: 10. The germline CDR1 and CDR2 sequences are SNHLY and FYNNEI. The CDR3 is 13 residues long. CDR3: CASSLGGTSGTYF. The CDR3 DNA reads as TGTGCCAGCTCTCTGGGGGGGACTAGCGGGACGTACTTC.

The chain carries TRBV29-1 and TRBJ2-7, with D unclear. The CDR3 totals 15 residues. Trimming took off 4 bases at V and 3 bases at J, with 19 bases between the two ends. CDR1 and CDR2 (germline): SQVTM, ANQGSEA. CDR3 nucleotides: TGCAGCGTTGTCCGTGATCCGGACCGAAACTACGAGCAGTACTTC. Translating it yields CSVVRDPDRNYEQYF.

The chain recombines TRBV7-9 with TRBJ2-6, with D possibly matching TRBD1 (7 bases). Germline CDR1 SEHNR, CDR2 FQNEAQ (reference sequence). V shed 3 bases and J shed 3 bases, with 21 bases lying between them. This CDR3 is 19 amino acids long. CDR3 sequence: CASSFWSTRGVFGANVLTF. The CDR3, as DNA: TGTGCCAGCAGCTTCTGGTCTACCAGGGGGGTATTTGGGGCCAACGTCCTGACTTTC.

The sample holds a few counts of this clone. For the CDR3, the DNA is TGTGCCAGCAGCCTCCGGGGGACCCCCACAGATACGCAGTATTTT. It specifies CASSLRGTPTDTQYF. The rearrangement joins TRBV11-2 to TRBJ2-3; D might be TRBD2 (6 bases). Germline lookup yields CDR1 SGHAT and CDR2 FQNNGV. The CDR3 contains 15 residues. V dropped 5 bases and J dropped 2 bases, with 14 bases sitting between them.

In the case of this clone: At one end, the junction sequence differs from germline, possibly due to a read error. V and J are TRBV6-1 and TRBJ1-1; D is ambiguous. Germline V gene sequence: CDR1 MNHNS, CDR2 SASEGT. CDR3 length: 14 residues. The CDR3: CAGSWVAARTEAFF. The CDR3 DNA is TGTGCCGGCAGCTGGGTCGCCGCTCGGACTGAAGCTTTCTTT.

The J gene is TRBJ1-4, the V gene TRBV7-9; 12 nucleotides match TRBD1. There are 16 residues in the CDR3. V shed 2 bases and J 7 bases; nucleotides not matched to a gene: 5. The germline V gene has CDR1 SEHNR and CDR2 FQNEAQ (reference sequence). The CDR3 DNA reads as TGTGCCAGCAGCTTATCCGGGACAGGGGGCTTTGAAAAACTGTTTTTT. The encoded protein is CASSLSGTGGFEKLFF.

The chain joins TRBV18 to TRBJ2-7; TRBD2 might be the D (6 bases). Germline V gives CDR1 KGHSH, CDR2 LQKENI. This CDR3 has 16 residues. Trimming removed 1 base from V and 2 bases from J, with 15 bases in between. The CDR3 loop reads CASSPLGSGRAYEQYF. In DNA form, the CDR3 reads TGTGCCAGCTCACCACTAGGGAGCGGGCGCGCCTACGAGCAGTACTTC.

As for this clone: A much bigger clone sits one base away, suggesting this may be a read error. V usage is TRBV18 and J usage is TRBJ2-4; the D is unclear. The CDR3 consists of 14 residues. Between the trimmed V and J ends, which lost 3 bases and 4 bases, there was a span of 10 bases. Germline-derived CDR1 and CDR2 are KGHSH and LQKENI. Here the CDR3 DNA reads TGTGCCAGCTCACCCTCAGCGACAAAAAACATTCAGTACTTC. Protein product: CASSPSATKNIQYF.

The genes are TRBV5-4 and TRBJ2-7, with TRBD2 matching over 7 bases. Germline V lookup: CDR1 SGHNT, CDR2 YYREEE (reference sequence). The CDR3 covers 13 residues. Trimming cost V 5 bases and J 2 bases; bases outside gene matches: 4. CDR3 loop: CASRGSGTYEQYF. The CDR3, as DNA: TGTGCCAGCAGGGGAAGCGGGACCTACGAGCAGTACTTC.

The chain uses TRBV6-1 and TRBJ2-7, with D possibly TRBD2 on 5 matching bases. From germline, CDR1 is MNHNS and CDR2 SASEGT. The CDR3 covers 11 residues. The V end was cut by 5 bases, the J end by 3 bases, with 5 bases between. The CDR3 DNA sequence: TGTGCCAGCAGTCGGGGCTACGAGCAGTACTTC. Translating it yields CASSRGYEQYF.

The rearrangement uses TRBV10-2 and TRBJ2-5; 7 bases align to TRBD1. The germline gives CDR1 WSHSY, CDR2 SAAADI. J gave up 2 bases and V 6 bases, and 6 bases lay outside the gene matches. The CDR3 totals 14 residues. Written as DNA, the CDR3 is TGCGCCAGCAGCCCGACAGGGCGGCAAGAGACCCAGTACTTC. As protein: CASSPTGRQETQYF.

The J gene is TRBJ2-3, the V gene TRBV7-9; 7 positions agree with TRBD2. Per the germline V gene, CDR1 is SEHNR and CDR2 is FQNEAQ (reference sequence). V shed 5 bases, J shed 6 bases, and the junction held 11 bases outside the gene matches. The CDR3 is 15 residues long. Written as DNA, the CDR3 is TGTGCCAGCAGCCGGAGGGCGGGAGTTTTGGATACGCAGTATTTT. Protein sequence: CASSRRAGVLDTQYF.

This chain uses TRBV2 with TRBJ2-5; possible D gene TRBD2, 5 bases. The CDR3 spans 14 residues. V lost 1 base and J 2 bases, leaving 8 bases between the germline ends. CDR1 and CDR2 (germline): SNHLY, FYNNEI. CDR3 sequence: CASSEDWTQETQYF. The CDR3 DNA sequence: TGTGCCAGCAGTGAAGACTGGACTCAAGAGACCCAGTACTTC.

The chain combines TRBV10-3 with TRBJ2-7, with 8 bases that match TRBD2. The CDR3 has 14 amino acids. Germline V gene sequence: CDR1 ENHRY, CDR2 SYGVKD. The V gene end was trimmed by 4 bases and the J gene end by 5 bases; junction bases not matched to a gene: 7. DNA of the CDR3: TGTGCCATCAGTGTAAGAGCGGGAGTTGACGAGCAGTACTTC. As protein: CAISVRAGVDEQYF.

The rearrangement uses TRBV7-2 and TRBJ2-7; D ambiguous. This CDR3 contains 15 residues. Germline V gives CDR1 SGHTA, CDR2 FQGNSA. Trimming cost V 5 bases and J 0 bases, with 14 bases left between them. As DNA, the CDR3 is TGTGCCAGCAGCCTAGAGACCCAAAGCTCCTACGAGCAGTACTTC. This translates into CASSLETQSSYEQYF.

The chain links TRBV19 to TRBJ2-1; TRBD2 aligns across 13 bases. This CDR3 region has 17 residues. CDR1 is LNHDA, CDR2 SQIVND, per germline (reference sequence). With 0 bases clipped from V and 3 bases from J, the junction kept 2 bases outside the gene matches. As DNA, the CDR3 is TGTGCCAGTAGTATAGACGGGACTAGCGGGATCTACAATGAGCAGTTCTTC. Translated: CASSIDGTSGIYNEQFF.

The chain combines TRBV19 with TRBJ1-2; 7 bases agree with TRBD1. The V segment lost 5 bases and the J segment 4 bases; nucleotides outside the gene matches: 7. The CDR3 sequence is 14 residues long. Germline loops: CDR1 LNHDA, CDR2 SQIVND (reference sequence). The DNA for the CDR3 is TGTGCCAGTAGTCCTGGACAGGAAACCTATGGCTACACCTTC. This sequence encodes CASSPGQETYGYTF.

The rearrangement joins TRBV11-2 to TRBJ2-3; TRBD2 aligns across 10 bases. Germline CDR1 and CDR2: SGHAT and FQNNGV. The CDR3 has 17 amino acids. The J segment lost 3 bases and the V segment lost 3 bases, leaving 9 bases of the junction unmatched. CDR3 protein: CASSLGTSDGGTDTQYF. The DNA of the CDR3 is TGTGCCAGCAGCTTGGGGACTAGCGATGGTGGGACAGATACGCAGTATTTT.